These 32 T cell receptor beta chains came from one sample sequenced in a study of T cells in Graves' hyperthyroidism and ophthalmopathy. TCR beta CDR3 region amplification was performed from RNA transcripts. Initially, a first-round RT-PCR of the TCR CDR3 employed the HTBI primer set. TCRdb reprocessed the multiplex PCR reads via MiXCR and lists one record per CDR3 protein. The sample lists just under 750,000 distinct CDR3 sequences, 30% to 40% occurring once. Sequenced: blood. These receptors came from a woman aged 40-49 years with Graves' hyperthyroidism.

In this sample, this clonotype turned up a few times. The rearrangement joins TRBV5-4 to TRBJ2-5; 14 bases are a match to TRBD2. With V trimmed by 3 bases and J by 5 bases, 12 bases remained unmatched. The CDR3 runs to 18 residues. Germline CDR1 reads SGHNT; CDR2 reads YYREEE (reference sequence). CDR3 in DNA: TGTGCCAGCAGCTCCGGGACTAGCGGGAGAGGGGTCTGGGAGACCCAGTACTTC. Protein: CASSSGTSGRGVWETQYF.

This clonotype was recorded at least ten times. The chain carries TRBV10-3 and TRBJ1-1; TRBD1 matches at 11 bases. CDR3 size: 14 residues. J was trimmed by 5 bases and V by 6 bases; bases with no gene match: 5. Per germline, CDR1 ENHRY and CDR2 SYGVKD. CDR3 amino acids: CAIRDGQGATEAFF. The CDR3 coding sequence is TGTGCCATCAGGGACGGACAGGGGGCGACTGAAGCTTTCTTT.

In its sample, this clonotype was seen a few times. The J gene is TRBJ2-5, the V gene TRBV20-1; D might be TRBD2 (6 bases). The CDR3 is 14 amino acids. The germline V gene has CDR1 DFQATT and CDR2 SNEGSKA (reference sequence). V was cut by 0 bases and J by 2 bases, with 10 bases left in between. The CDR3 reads CSAREAGPQETQYF. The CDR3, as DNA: TGCAGTGCTAGAGAAGCGGGCCCACAAGAGACCCAGTACTTC.

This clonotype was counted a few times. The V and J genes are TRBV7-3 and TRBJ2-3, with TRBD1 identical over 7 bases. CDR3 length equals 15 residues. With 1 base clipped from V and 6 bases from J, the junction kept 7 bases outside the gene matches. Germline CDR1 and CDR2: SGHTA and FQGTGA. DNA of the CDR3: TGTGCCAGCAGCTTAAGGGACAGTCTCATGGATACGCAGTATTTT. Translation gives CASSLRDSLMDTQYF.

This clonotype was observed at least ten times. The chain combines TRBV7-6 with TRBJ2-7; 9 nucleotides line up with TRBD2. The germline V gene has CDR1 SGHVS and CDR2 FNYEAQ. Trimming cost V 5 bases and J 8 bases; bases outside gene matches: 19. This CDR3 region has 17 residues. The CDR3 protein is CASSAEPPGSGSNQQYF. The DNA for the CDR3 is TGTGCCAGCAGCGCGGAACCACCGGGTAGCGGGAGTAATCAGCAGTACTTC.

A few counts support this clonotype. The CDR3 loop is CSARGGQGETQYF. The DNA for the CDR3 is TGCAGTGCGAGGGGGGGGCAGGGTGAGACCCAGTACTTC. The chain couples TRBV20-1 to TRBJ2-5; a possible D gene is TRBD2 (7 bases). V lost 6 bases and J lost 5, with 16 bases in between. Germline-derived CDR1 and CDR2 are DFQATT and SNEGSKA (reference sequence). The CDR3 consists of 13 residues.

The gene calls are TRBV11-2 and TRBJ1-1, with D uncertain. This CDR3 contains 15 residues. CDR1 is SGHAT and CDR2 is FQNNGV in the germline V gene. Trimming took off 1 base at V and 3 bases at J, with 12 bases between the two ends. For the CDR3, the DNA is TGTGCCAGCAGCTTAGGACCGGGCCGGGACACTGAAGCTTTCTTT. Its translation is CASSLGPGRDTEAFF.

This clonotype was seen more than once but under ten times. The CDR3 protein is CATRQTTNYGYTF. As DNA, the CDR3 is TGTGCCACCCGACAGACTACTAACTATGGCTACACCTTC. The V gene is TRBV2, the J gene TRBJ1-2, with D perhaps matching TRBD1 (5 bases). Per germline, CDR1 SNHLY and CDR2 FYNNEI. This CDR3 is 13 amino acids long. The V end was cut by 10 bases, the J end by 0 bases, with 12 bases between.

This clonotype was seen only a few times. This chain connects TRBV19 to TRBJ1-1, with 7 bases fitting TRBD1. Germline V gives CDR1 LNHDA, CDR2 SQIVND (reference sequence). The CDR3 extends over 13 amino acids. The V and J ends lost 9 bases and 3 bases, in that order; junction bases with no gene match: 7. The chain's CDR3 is CASRLQGHTEAFF. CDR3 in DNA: TGTGCCAGCCGATTACAGGGGCACACTGAAGCTTTCTTT.

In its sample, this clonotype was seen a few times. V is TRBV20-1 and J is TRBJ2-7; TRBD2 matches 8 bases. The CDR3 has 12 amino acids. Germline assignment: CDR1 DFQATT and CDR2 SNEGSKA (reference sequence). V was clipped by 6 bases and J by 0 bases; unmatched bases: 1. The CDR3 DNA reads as TGCAGTGCCGGGGGGGGCTCCTACGAGCAGTACTTC. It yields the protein CSAGGGSYEQYF.

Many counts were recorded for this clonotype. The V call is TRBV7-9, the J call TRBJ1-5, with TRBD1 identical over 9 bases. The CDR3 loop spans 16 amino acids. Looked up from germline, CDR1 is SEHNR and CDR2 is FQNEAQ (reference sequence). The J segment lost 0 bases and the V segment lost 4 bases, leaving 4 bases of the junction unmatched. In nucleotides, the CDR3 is TGTGCCAGCAGCTCAACAGGGGGCCATAGCAATCAGCCCCAGCATTTT. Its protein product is CASSSTGGHSNQPQHF. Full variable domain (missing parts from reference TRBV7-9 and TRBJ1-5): DTGVSQNPRHKITKRGQNVTFRCDPISEHNRLYWYRQTLGQGPEFLTYFQNEAQLEKSRLLSDRFSAERPKGSFSTLEIQRTEQGDSAMYLCASSSTGGHSNQPQHFGDGTRLSIL.

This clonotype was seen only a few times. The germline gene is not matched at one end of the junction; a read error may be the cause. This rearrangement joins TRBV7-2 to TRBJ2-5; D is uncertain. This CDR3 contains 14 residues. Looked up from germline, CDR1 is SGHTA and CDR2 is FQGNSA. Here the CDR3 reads CASRPGQAEGTQYF. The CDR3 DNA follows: TGCGCCAGCCGTCCCGGGCAGGCGGAAGGGACCCAGTACTTC.

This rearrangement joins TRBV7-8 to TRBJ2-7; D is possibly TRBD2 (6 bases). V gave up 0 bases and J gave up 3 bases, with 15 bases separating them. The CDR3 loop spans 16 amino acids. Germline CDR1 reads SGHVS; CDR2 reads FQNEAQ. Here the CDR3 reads CASSLARWGEGYEQYF. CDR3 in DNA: TGTGCCAGCAGCTTAGCGCGTTGGGGGGAAGGCTACGAGCAGTACTTC.

CDR3 coding DNA: TGTGCCAGTAGTATTGGACAGGACTATGGCTACACCATATATTTT. This gives the protein CASSIGQDYGYTIYF. This chain connects TRBV19 to TRBJ1-3; 7 bases are a match to TRBD1. Germline values: CDR1 LNHDA, CDR2 SQIVND (reference sequence). The CDR3 is 15 residues long. Losses at the gene ends were 3 bases for V and 8 bases for J; bases not matched to a gene: 10. The variable domain in full, with the rest retrieved from reference TRBV19 and TRBJ1-3, is DGGITQSPKYLFRKEGQNVTLSCEQNLNHDAMYWYRQDPGQGLRLIYYSQIVNDFQKGDIAEGYSVSREKKESFPLTVTSAQKNPTAFYLCASSIGQDYGYTIYFGEGSWLTVV.

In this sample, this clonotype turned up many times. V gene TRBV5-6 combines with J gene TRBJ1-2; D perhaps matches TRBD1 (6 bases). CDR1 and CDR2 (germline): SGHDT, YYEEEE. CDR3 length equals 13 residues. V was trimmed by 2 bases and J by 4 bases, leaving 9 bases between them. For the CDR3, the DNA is TGTGCCAGCAGCTTCACAGGGTTCTATGGCTACACCTTC. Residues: CASSFTGFYGYTF. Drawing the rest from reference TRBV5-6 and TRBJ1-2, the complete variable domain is DAGVTQSPTHLIKTRGQQVTLRCSPKSGHDTVSWYQQALGQGPQFIFQYYEEEERQRGNFPDRFSGHQFPNYSSELNVNALLLGDSALYLCASSFTGFYGYTFGSGTRLTVV.

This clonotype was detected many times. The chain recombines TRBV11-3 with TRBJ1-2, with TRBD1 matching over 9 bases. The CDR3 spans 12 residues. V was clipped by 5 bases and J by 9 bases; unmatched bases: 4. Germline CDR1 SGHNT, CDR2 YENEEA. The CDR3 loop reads CASSTTGGSYTF. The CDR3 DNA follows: TGTGCCAGCAGCACGACAGGGGGGAGCTACACCTTC.

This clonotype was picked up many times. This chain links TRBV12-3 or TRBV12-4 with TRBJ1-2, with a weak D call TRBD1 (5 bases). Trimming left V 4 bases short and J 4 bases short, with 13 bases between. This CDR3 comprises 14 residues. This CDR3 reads CASSYGGVFYGYTF. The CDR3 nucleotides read TGTGCCAGCAGTTATGGAGGGGTATTCTATGGCTACACCTTC.

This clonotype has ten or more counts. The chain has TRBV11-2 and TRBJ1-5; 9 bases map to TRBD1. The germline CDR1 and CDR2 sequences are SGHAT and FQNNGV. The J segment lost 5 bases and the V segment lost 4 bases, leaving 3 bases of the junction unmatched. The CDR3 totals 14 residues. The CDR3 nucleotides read TGTGCCAGCAGCTCCACAGGGGGCTATCAGCCCCAGCATTTT. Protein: CASSSTGGYQPQHF.

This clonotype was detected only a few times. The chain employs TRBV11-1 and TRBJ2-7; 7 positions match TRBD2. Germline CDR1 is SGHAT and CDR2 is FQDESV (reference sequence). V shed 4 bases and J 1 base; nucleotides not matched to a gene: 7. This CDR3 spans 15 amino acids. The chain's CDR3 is CASSSRGIGSYEQYF. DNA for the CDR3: TGTGCCAGCAGCTCGCGGGGGATTGGGTCCTACGAGCAGTACTTC.

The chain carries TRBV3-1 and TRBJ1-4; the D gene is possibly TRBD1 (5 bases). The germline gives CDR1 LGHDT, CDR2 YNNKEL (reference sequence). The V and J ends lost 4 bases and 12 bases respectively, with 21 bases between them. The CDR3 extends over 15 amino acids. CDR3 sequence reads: CASSRMGPSVVELFF. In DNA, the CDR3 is TGTGCCAGCAGCCGAATGGGACCGTCGGTTGTGGAACTGTTTTTT.

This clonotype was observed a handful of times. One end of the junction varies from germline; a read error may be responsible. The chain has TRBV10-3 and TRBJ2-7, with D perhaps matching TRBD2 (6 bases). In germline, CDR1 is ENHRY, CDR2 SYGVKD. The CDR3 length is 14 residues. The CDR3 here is CASSYGGKGYEQYF. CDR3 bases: TGTGCCAGCAGTTACGGAGGGAAGGGCTACGAGCAGTACTTC.

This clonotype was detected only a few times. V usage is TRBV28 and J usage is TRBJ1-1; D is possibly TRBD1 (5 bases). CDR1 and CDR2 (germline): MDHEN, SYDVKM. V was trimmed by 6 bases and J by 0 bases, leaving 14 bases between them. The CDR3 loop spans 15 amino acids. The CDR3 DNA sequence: TGTGCCAGCAGAGTAATGGGGGTGGTGAACACTGAAGCTTTCTTT. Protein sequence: CASRVMGVVNTEAFF. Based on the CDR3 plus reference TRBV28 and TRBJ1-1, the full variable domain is DVKVTQSSRYLVKRTGEKVFLECVQDMDHENMFWYRQDPGLGLRLIYFSYDVKMKEKGDIPEGYSVSREKKERFSLILESASTNQTSMYLCASRVMGVVNTEAFFGQGTRLTVV.

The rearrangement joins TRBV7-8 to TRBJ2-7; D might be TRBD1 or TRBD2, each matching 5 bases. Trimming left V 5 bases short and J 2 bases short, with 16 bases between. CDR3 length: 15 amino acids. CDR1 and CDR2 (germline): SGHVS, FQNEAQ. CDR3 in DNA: TGTGCCAGCAGCCAAGGGACGGAGTGGACCTACGAGCAGTACTTC. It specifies CASSQGTEWTYEQYF.

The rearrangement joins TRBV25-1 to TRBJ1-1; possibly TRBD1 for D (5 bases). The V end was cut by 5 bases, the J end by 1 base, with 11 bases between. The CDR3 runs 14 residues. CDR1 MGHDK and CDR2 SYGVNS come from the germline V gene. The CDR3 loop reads CASSKAGTNTEAFF. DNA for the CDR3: TGTGCCAGCAGTAAGGCGGGGACGAACACTGAAGCTTTCTTT.

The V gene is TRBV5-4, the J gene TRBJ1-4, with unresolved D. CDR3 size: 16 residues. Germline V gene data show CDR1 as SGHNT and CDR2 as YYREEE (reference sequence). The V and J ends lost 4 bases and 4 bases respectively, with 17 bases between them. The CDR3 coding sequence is TGTGCCAGCAGCCACGGAATGACGGTCGGTAATGAAAAACTGTTTTTT. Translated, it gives CASSHGMTVGNEKLFF.

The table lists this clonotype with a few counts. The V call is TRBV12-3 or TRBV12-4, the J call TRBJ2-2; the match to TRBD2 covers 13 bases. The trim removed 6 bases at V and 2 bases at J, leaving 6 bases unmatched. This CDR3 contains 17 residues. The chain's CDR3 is CASRPGTSGINTGELFF. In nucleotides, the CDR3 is TGTGCCAGCAGACCGGGGACTAGCGGGATCAACACCGGGGAGCTGTTTTTT.

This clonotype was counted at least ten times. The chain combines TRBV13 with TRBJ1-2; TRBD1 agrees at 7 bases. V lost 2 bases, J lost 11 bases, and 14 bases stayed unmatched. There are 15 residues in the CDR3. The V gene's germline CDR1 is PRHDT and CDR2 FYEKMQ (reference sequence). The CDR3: CASSLRRTGARGYTF. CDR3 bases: TGTGCCAGCAGCTTACGGCGGACAGGAGCAAGAGGATACACCTTC.

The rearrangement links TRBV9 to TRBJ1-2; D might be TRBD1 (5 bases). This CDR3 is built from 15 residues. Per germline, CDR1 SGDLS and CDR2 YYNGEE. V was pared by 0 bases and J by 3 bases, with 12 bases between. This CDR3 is CASSVEAGGDYGYTF. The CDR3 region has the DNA TGTGCCAGCAGCGTAGAGGCAGGAGGGGACTATGGCTACACCTTC.

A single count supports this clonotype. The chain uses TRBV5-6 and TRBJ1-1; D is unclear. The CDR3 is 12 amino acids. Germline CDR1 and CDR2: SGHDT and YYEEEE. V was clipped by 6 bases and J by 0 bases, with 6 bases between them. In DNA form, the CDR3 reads TGTGCCAGCAATAATATGAACACTGAAGCTTTCTTT. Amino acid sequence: CASNNMNTEAFF.

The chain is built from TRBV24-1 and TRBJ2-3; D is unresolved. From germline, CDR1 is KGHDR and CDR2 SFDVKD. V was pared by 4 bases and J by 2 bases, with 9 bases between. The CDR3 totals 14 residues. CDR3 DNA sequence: TGTGCCACCAGTGACTATGTAGACACAGATACGCAGTATTTT. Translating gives CATSDYVDTDTQYF.

The CDR3 bases are TGTGCCAGCTCACCGGGAACCCAAGCAGAGCAGTACTTC. Its translation is CASSPGTQAEQYF. The gene calls are TRBV7-9 and TRBJ2-7; tentatively, D is TRBD2 (5 bases). The germline V gene encodes CDR1 SEHNR and CDR2 FQNEAQ (reference sequence). The CDR3 length is 13 residues. V dropped 8 bases and J dropped 7 bases, with 18 bases sitting between them.

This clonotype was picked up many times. CDR3 in amino acids: CASSLDWQGDGYTF. The CDR3 DNA reads TGTGCCAGCAGCTTAGATTGGCAGGGGGACGGCTACACCTTC. The chain is built from TRBV11-2 and TRBJ1-2; TRBD1 matches at 7 bases. The V and J ends lost 0 bases and 8 bases, in that order; junction bases with no gene match: 6. CDR3 length: 14 amino acids. Looked up from germline, CDR1 is SGHAT and CDR2 is FQNNGV. Based on the CDR3 plus reference TRBV11-2 and TRBJ1-2, the full variable domain is EAGVAQSPRYKIIEKRQSVAFWCNPISGHATLYWYQQILGQGPKLLIQFQNNGVVDDSQLPKDRFSAERLKGVDSTLKIQPAKLEDSAVYLCASSLDWQGDGYTFGSGTRLTVV.